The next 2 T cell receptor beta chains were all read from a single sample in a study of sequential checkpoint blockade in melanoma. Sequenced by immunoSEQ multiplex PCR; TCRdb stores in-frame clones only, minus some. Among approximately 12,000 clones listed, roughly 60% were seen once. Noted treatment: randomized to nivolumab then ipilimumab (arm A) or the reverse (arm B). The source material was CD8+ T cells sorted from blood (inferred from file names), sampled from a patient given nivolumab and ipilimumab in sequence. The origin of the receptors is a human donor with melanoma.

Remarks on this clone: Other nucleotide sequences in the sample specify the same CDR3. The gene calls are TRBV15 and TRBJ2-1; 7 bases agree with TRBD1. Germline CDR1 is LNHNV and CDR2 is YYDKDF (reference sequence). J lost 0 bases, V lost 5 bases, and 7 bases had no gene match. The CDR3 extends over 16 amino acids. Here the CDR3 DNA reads TGTGCCACCAGCTTGTCACAGGGGAGCTCCTACAATGAGCAGTTCTTC. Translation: CATSLSQGSSYNEQFF.

The CDR3 loop reads CASSGTAISGNTIYF. Written as DNA, the CDR3 is TGTGCCAGCAGCGGGACAGCAATTTCTGGAAACACCATATATTTT. This chain uses TRBV5-4 with TRBJ1-3; 7 bases are a match to TRBD1. Germline lookup yields CDR1 SGHNT and CDR2 YYREEE (reference sequence). The trim removed 4 bases at V and 1 base at J, leaving 5 bases unmatched. The CDR3 contains 15 residues.